These 18 T cell receptor beta chains were all obtained from the same sample, sequenced in a study of CD8 T cells in ankylosing spondylitis. Their target antigens are unknown. A single record per CDR3 protein comes from TCRdb applying MiXCR to the 5' RACE reads. Counted here are 400,000 or so distinct CDR3 sequences, about 24% occurring once; the ten biggest clones make up 0.89%. Study-level points and caveats: Apparently characteristic of ankylosing spondylitis blood was a TCR beta motif (eight highly homologous variants).

Sequenced: blood, either unsorted or a sorted T cell fraction (not recorded which). These receptors were collected from a male donor with ankylosing spondylitis.

The chain carries TRBV24-1 and TRBJ2-7; TRBD1 matches 10 bases. The V gene end was trimmed by 5 bases and the J gene end by 2 bases; junction bases not matched to a gene: 8. This CDR3 has 16 amino acids. Germline V lookup: CDR1 KGHDR, CDR2 SFDVKD. This CDR3 is CATSASSGTGAYEQYF. The CDR3, as DNA: TGTGCCACCAGTGCCAGCTCGGGGACAGGGGCCTACGAGCAGTACTTC.

V and J are TRBV4-1 and TRBJ2-3; D unresolved. V gave up 0 bases and J gave up 6 bases, with 7 bases separating them. The CDR3 is 13 amino acids. Germline CDR1 and CDR2: MGHRA and YSYEKL. This CDR3 reads CASSQETADTQYF. The CDR3 DNA follows: TGCGCCAGCAGCCAAGAAACGGCTGATACGCAGTATTTT.

This clonotype was seen a few times. This chain links TRBV16 with TRBJ1-1; D unresolved. The CDR3 spans 15 residues. Germline V gene data show CDR1 as KGHSY and CDR2 as FQNENV. The V end was cut by 1 base, the J end by 0 bases, with 9 bases between. CDR3 DNA: TGTGCCAGCAGCCAATTTGGACTGATGAACACTGAAGCTTTCTTT. Translation: CASSQFGLMNTEAFF. Supplemented by reference TRBV16 and TRBJ1-1, the full variable domain reads GEEVAQTPKHLVRGEGQKAKLYCAPIKGHSYVFWYQQVLKNEFKFLISFQNENVFDETGMPKERFSAKCLPNSPCSLEIQATKLEDSAVYFCASSQFGLMNTEAFFGQGTRLTVV.

The V gene is TRBV7-2, the J gene TRBJ2-3; 10 bases fit TRBD2. Trimming took 1 base from V and 14 from J; bases not matched to a gene: 6. The CDR3 is made up of 13 amino acids. CDR1 is SGHTA, CDR2 FQGNSA, per germline. The DNA for the CDR3 is TGTGCCAGCAGCTTAGAATCTAGCGGGAGTCGGTATTTT. Translating it yields CASSLESSGSRYF. Using reference TRBV7-2 and TRBJ2-3 for the parts outside the CDR3, the full variable domain is GAGVSQSPSNKVTEKGKDVELRCDPISGHTALYWYRQSLGQGLEFLIYFQGNSAPDKSGLPSDRFSAERTGGSVSTLTIQRTQQEDSAVYLCASSLESSGSRYFGPGTRLTVL.

The chain carries TRBV20-1 and TRBJ1-2, with TRBD1 matching over 8 bases. CDR1 DFQATT and CDR2 SNEGSKA come from the germline V gene (reference sequence). The CDR3 covers 13 residues. After removal of 6 bases from V and 3 bases from J, the junction contained 6 bases not matched to a gene. In DNA form, the CDR3 reads TGCAGTGCCAATGGACAGGGTCACTATGGCTACACCTTC. Translating gives CSANGQGHYGYTF.

There are a few counts of this clonotype. The chain joins TRBV7-9 to TRBJ1-5, with 7 bases lining up with TRBD1. Trimming took 2 bases from V and 1 from J; bases not matched to a gene: 5. The CDR3 runs 16 residues. CDR1 is SEHNR and CDR2 is FQNEAQ in the germline V gene (reference sequence). The CDR3 DNA reads as TGTGCCAGCAGCTTATGGGGGACAGCGAGCAATCAGCCCCAGCATTTT. Its protein product is CASSLWGTASNQPQHF.

The table lists this clonotype with a few counts. V is TRBV9 and J is TRBJ1-1, with D possibly TRBD1 on 6 matching bases. V was pared by 0 bases and J by 4 bases, with 10 bases between. CDR3 length: 14 amino acids. From germline, CDR1 is SGDLS and CDR2 YYNGEE. CDR3 protein: CASSVEARGTEAFF. The CDR3 nucleotides read TGTGCCAGCAGCGTAGAGGCCAGGGGCACTGAAGCTTTCTTT.

This chain uses TRBV10-3 with TRBJ2-3, with unresolved D. The length of the CDR3 is 12 residues. Germline CDR1 ENHRY, CDR2 SYGVKD. Trimming took off 2 bases at V and 7 bases at J, with 7 bases between the two ends. CDR3 region: CAISEVSNTQYF. The CDR3 DNA follows: TGTGCCATCAGTGAGGTCAGCAATACGCAGTATTTT.

This clonotype was seen only a few times. The chain joins TRBV24-1 to TRBJ2-2, with 7 bases lining up with TRBD2. The germline V gene encodes CDR1 KGHDR and CDR2 SFDVKD. The CDR3 length is 17 residues. Trimming at V came to 0 bases and at J to 0 bases, leaving 3 bases not matched to a gene. CDR3 nucleotides: TGTGCCACCAGTGATTTGCGCGGGACTACGAACACCGGGGAGCTGTTTTTT. Translating it yields CATSDLRGTTNTGELFF.

This clonotype came up a few times. The gene calls are TRBV20-1 and TRBJ2-2; 10 bases align to TRBD1. This CDR3 contains 13 residues. Germline V lookup: CDR1 DFQATT, CDR2 SNEGSKA (reference sequence). The ends lost 3 bases at V and 7 bases at J; junction bases unmatched: 2. CDR3: CSARTGGIGELFF. The DNA for the CDR3 is TGCAGTGCTAGGACAGGGGGCATCGGGGAGCTGTTTTTT.

The J gene is TRBJ2-7, the V gene TRBV2, with 9 bases matching TRBD1. Germline V CDR1 and CDR2: SNHLY, FYNNEI. The CDR3 contains 14 residues. The V gene end was trimmed by 6 bases and the J gene end by 1 base; junction bases not matched to a gene: 4. In DNA, the CDR3 is TGTGCCAGCAGCCGGGACAGGGTGTCCTACGAGCAGTACTTC. It encodes CASSRDRVSYEQYF.

This chain joins TRBV25-1 and TRBJ2-5; no clear D gene. The germline gives CDR1 MGHDK, CDR2 SYGVNS. V shed 6 bases and J shed 4 bases, with 12 bases lying between them. This CDR3 region has 13 residues. For the CDR3, the DNA is TGTGCCAGCAGATCCTCAGCCCCAGAGACCCAGTACTTC. Translating gives CASRSSAPETQYF.

The chain recombines TRBV7-9 with TRBJ2-1, with a possible D match to TRBD2 (7 bases). CDR1 is SEHNR, CDR2 FQNEAQ, per germline (reference sequence). V lost 3 bases to trimming and J lost 8 bases, with 14 bases between them. This CDR3 region has 14 residues. The CDR3 nucleotides are TGTGCCAGCAGCTTTGGGGGCGCGGGAGATGAGCAGTTCTTC. Translated: CASSFGGAGDEQFF.

This clonotype was observed a handful of times. This chain joins TRBV4-1 and TRBJ1-2; 11 nucleotides match TRBD1. The ends lost 1 base at V and 4 bases at J; junction bases unmatched: 11. CDR3 length: 18 amino acids. Germline CDR1 MGHRA, CDR2 YSYEKL. The CDR3 here is CASSQARPGTGGAYGYTF. CDR3 sequence (DNA): TGCGCCAGCAGCCAAGCTCGCCCGGGGACAGGGGGTGCCTATGGCTACACCTTC.

This clonotype has a handful of counts. The J gene is TRBJ2-1, the V gene TRBV3-1; the match to TRBD1 covers 8 bases. The germline V gene encodes CDR1 LGHDT and CDR2 YNNKEL (reference sequence). The CDR3 length is 16 residues. V trimming: 1 base; J trimming: 3 bases; junction bases outside the gene matches: 5. CDR3 sequence reads: CASSQVGQGLYNEQFF. The CDR3 bases are TGTGCCAGCAGCCAAGTCGGACAGGGCCTCTACAATGAGCAGTTCTTC.

This clonotype came up a few times. This chain joins TRBV20-1 and TRBJ2-7; 11 bases agree with TRBD2. Per germline, CDR1 DFQATT and CDR2 SNEGSKA (reference sequence). The CDR3 loop spans 15 amino acids. The V gene end was trimmed by 3 bases and the J gene end by 4 bases; junction bases not matched to a gene: 8. CDR3 residues: CSASSPGLAVYEQYF. The CDR3 DNA is TGCAGTGCTAGCAGTCCGGGACTAGCGGTTTACGAGCAGTACTTC.

Only a few counts were recorded for this clonotype. The genes are TRBV6-1 and TRBJ2-3, with D perhaps matching TRBD2 (6 bases). Germline assignment: CDR1 MNHNS and CDR2 SASEGT. The CDR3 is 16 residues long. The V and J ends lost 6 bases and 0 bases respectively, with 16 bases between them. The chain's CDR3 is CASSQHFSGSTDTQYF. In DNA form, the CDR3 reads TGTGCCAGCAGCCAGCATTTTAGCGGTAGCACAGATACGCAGTATTTT.

V and J are TRBV4-1 and TRBJ2-3; no clear D. The germline V gene has CDR1 MGHRA and CDR2 YSYEKL. This CDR3 has 15 amino acids. The V gene lost 3 bases and the J gene lost 0 bases, with 10 bases spanning the gap. This CDR3 is CASSHPGRSTDTQYF. Here the CDR3 DNA reads TGCGCCAGCAGCCACCCCGGACGGAGCACAGATACGCAGTATTTT.